Following are 8 T cell receptor beta chains from one sample sequenced in a study of CD8 T cells in Susac syndrome (dated by TCRdb to between 2018 and 2021). Libraries came from the immunoSEQ multiplex PCR assay. RNA was extracted with the RNeasy kit and roughly 0.45 to 1 ug was reverse transcribed using random hexamers. TCRdb itself trimmed the public reads at Q25 with fastp, ran MiXCR and retained productive beta chains. Under each unique CDR3 protein, matching rows form one entry showing the most common genes and DNA. The sample yields some 130,000 distinct CDR3 sequences; about 95% were counted once. The top ten clonotypes cover less than 0.15% of the sample. Sequences were obtained from CD4+ T cells from PBMCs. These receptor sequences come from a human donor with multiple sclerosis.

The chain is built from TRBV2 and TRBJ1-1; D remains unclear. Trimming pared 4 bases from V and 2 bases from J, leaving 8 bases between. CDR1 is SNHLY, CDR2 FYNNEI, per germline. The CDR3 runs to 13 residues. The CDR3 coding sequence is TGTGCCAGCAGTGCGAGGCACAACACTGAAGCTTTCTTT. It specifies CASSARHNTEAFF.

The chain employs TRBV5-1 and TRBJ1-2, with D perhaps TRBD1 (5 bases). The CDR3 extends over 13 amino acids. The ends were cut back, 4 bases at V and 4 bases at J, with 11 bases in the middle. Germline V lookup: CDR1 SGHRS, CDR2 YFSETQ. This CDR3 is CASSPGDSYGYTF. The CDR3 DNA reads TGCGCCAGCAGCCCTGGAGACAGCTATGGCTACACCTTC.

The chain recombines TRBV7-9 with TRBJ1-4; 7 bases map to TRBD1. The CDR3 totals 14 residues. Germline-derived CDR1 and CDR2 are SEHNR and FQNEAQ (reference sequence). Losses at the gene ends were 3 bases for V and 6 bases for J; bases not matched to a gene: 4. CDR3 region: CASSLGQNHEKLFF. The CDR3 coding sequence is TGTGCCAGCAGCTTGGGACAGAACCATGAAAAACTGTTTTTT.

This clonotype appeared a single time. This rearrangement joins TRBV5-1 to TRBJ2-3, with a tentative D call TRBD2 (5 bases). The CDR3 sequence is 14 residues long. Per the germline V gene, CDR1 is SGHRS and CDR2 is YFSETQ. V lost 0 bases, J lost 2 bases, and 7 bases lay in between. CDR3: CASSLERPTDTQYF. Written as DNA, the CDR3 is TGCGCCAGCAGCTTGGAGCGGCCCACAGATACGCAGTATTTT.

The sample holds one count of this clonotype. This chain joins TRBV6-5 and TRBJ1-2; D may be TRBD1 (5 bases). The germline V gene has CDR1 MNHEY and CDR2 SVGAGI. The CDR3 is 17 residues long. Trimming took off 0 bases at V and 4 bases at J, with 18 bases between the two ends. DNA of the CDR3: TGTGCCAGCAGTTACTCGACCCAGGGAGGCCGGGTCTATGGCTACACCTTC. Residues: CASSYSTQGGRVYGYTF.

The chain carries TRBV5-1 and TRBJ2-6; 8 bases are a match to TRBD1. CDR1 and CDR2 from the germline V gene are SGHRS and YFSETQ. CDR3 size: 17 residues. Germline trimming cut 4 bases from V and 2 bases from J; bases unmatched to any gene: 8. CDR3 DNA: TGCGCCAGCAGCGTCCAGGGGGCAAGAGCTGGGGCCAACGTCCTGACTTTC. Amino acid sequence: CASSVQGARAGANVLTF. Together with reference TRBV5-1 and TRBJ2-6, the CDR3 gives the full variable domain: KAGVTQTPRYLIKTRGQQVTLSCSPISGHRSVSWYQQTPGQGLQFLFEYFSETQRNKGNFPGRFSGRQFSNSRSEMNVSTLELGDSALYLCASSVQGARAGANVLTFGAGSRLTVL.

This chain links TRBV5-1 with TRBJ2-7; D gene unclear. The V gene lost 2 bases and the J gene lost 1 base, with 16 bases spanning the gap. From germline, CDR1 is SGHRS and CDR2 YFSETQ. This CDR3 region has 16 residues. This chain's CDR3 is CASSFFAHRRSYEQYF. The CDR3 region has the DNA TGCGCCAGCAGCTTCTTCGCGCATCGACGATCCTACGAGCAGTACTTC. The full variable domain, its missing parts supplied by reference TRBV5-1 and TRBJ2-7, is KAGVTQTPRYLIKTRGQQVTLSCSPISGHRSVSWYQQTPGQGLQFLFEYFSETQRNKGNFPGRFSGRQFSNSRSEMNVSTLELGDSALYLCASSFFAHRRSYEQYFGPGTRLTVT.

The V call is TRBV29-1, the J call TRBJ2-7; no firm D call. CDR1 is SQVTM and CDR2 is ANQGSEA in the germline V gene. Trimming removed 5 bases at V and 2 bases at J, with 16 bases between. The CDR3 runs to 14 residues. CDR3 amino acids: CSVFSSTGTYEQYF. DNA for the CDR3: TGCAGCGTTTTCAGCTCCACTGGTACCTACGAGCAGTACTTC.